This T cell receptor (beta chain) was captured in a study of cytomegalovirus exposure and HLA in healthy donors. To note about this clone: What it binds is unknown.

The PCR contained 60 Vbeta and 13 Jbeta primers. Method: immunoSEQ multiplex PCR; TCRdb's copy keeps in-frame clones and lacks some. The sample data list roughly 78,000 clones. General study findings and limits: For TCR beta chains, V- and J-gene trimming was later linked to a missense DCLRE1C variant. Rarity marked most TCR sequences, yet some public TCRs occurred in many donors. A later analysis reportedly found that, within productive TCRs, an Asian-associated ancestry cluster had fewer N-insertions than the mean observed across the approximately 700 donors.

Sequences were obtained from PBMCs. The clonotype originates from a man aged 35 to 55 in good health and CMV-seronegative.

CDR3: CASRRGQGISYEQYF. CDR3 DNA: TGTGCCAGCAGACGCGGACAGGGTATCTCCTACGAGCAGTACTTC. The V gene is TRBV27, the J gene TRBJ2-7, with 8 positions matching TRBD1. This CDR3 has 15 amino acids. V shed 6 bases, J shed 0 bases, and the junction held 7 bases outside the gene matches. Looked up from germline, CDR1 is MNHEY and CDR2 is SMNVEV (reference sequence).